Listed below are T cell receptor beta chains from one sample, sequenced in a study of T cell changes during pregnancy in multiple sclerosis. Libraries were prepared by immunoSEQ multiplex PCR; TCRdb keeps only in-frame clonotypes and omits some of them. The sample carries over 45,000 clones, more than 85% recorded once. The sequencing used CD8+ T cells from peripheral blood mononuclear cells, collected after pregnancy. All receptors come from a female donor with multiple sclerosis, enrolled in a pregnancy study. Each CDR3 is given with its conserved first and last residue. A D gene is named only where the DNA matches it firmly. The listing skips clone size in some rows; elsewhere it reads once, few, many or a size class.

abundance: once
v_gene: TRBV5-1
j_gene: TRBJ2-7
d_gene: .
CDR3nt: TGCGCCAGCAGCCCAGGGCCCCCCTACGAGCAGTACTTC
CDR3aa: CASSPGPPYEQYF

abundance: .
v_gene: TRBV9
j_gene: TRBJ1-2
d_gene: .
CDR3nt: TGTGCCAGCAGCGTAGCCCCCTCCCGGACGGGGGAGGGCTACACCTTC
CDR3aa: CASSVAPSRTGEGYTF

abundance: .
v_gene: TRBV30
j_gene: TRBJ2-1
d_gene: TRBD2
CDR3nt: TGTGCCTGGAGTACCGGGGGGATCGAGCAGTTCTTC
CDR3aa: CAWSTGGIEQFF

abundance: .
v_gene: TRBV7-2
j_gene: TRBJ2-1
d_gene: .
CDR3nt: TGTGCCAGCAGCCCGGCCCTAGATTACAATGAGCAGTTCTTC
CDR3aa: CASSPALDYNEQFF

abundance: .
v_gene: TRBV6-5
j_gene: TRBJ1-5
d_gene: .
CDR3nt: TGTGCCAGCAGTCCCGGACTGAATCAGCCCCAGCATTTT
CDR3aa: CASSPGLNQPQHF

abundance: .
v_gene: TRBV6-1
j_gene: TRBJ2-7
d_gene: TRBD2
CDR3nt: TGTGCCAGCAGTGCAGAACTAGCGGGGGCCCACGAGCAGTACTTC
CDR3aa: CASSAELAGAHEQYF

abundance: .
v_gene: TRBV7-2
j_gene: TRBJ2-1
d_gene: TRBD1
CDR3nt: TGTGCCAGCAGCTTACTCCTAGCCGGGACAGTTTACTCCTACAATGAGCAGTTCTTC
CDR3aa: CASSLLLAGTVYSYNEQFF

abundance: .
v_gene: TRBV5-6
j_gene: TRBJ2-1
d_gene: .
CDR3nt: TGTGCCAGCAGCCTGGGGGCCAACCCTTATGAGCAGTTCTTC
CDR3aa: CASSLGANPYEQFF

abundance: .
v_gene: TRBV15
j_gene: TRBJ1-1
d_gene: .
CDR3nt: TGTGCCACCAGCAGTCTGTCAGGGGAGAAAGAAGCTTTCTTT
CDR3aa: CATSSLSGEKEAFF

abundance: .
v_gene: TRBV6-4
j_gene: TRBJ2-1
d_gene: .
CDR3nt: TGTGCCAGCAGTGACAGGGGGTGGAATGAGCAGTTCTTC
CDR3aa: CASSDRGWNEQFF

abundance: .
v_gene: TRBV6-5
j_gene: TRBJ1-2
d_gene: .
CDR3nt: TGTGCCAGCAGTTACCTGGTTGGGGCCTCGAGGTATGGCTACACCTTC
CDR3aa: CASSYLVGASRYGYTF

abundance: .
v_gene: TRBV6-6
j_gene: TRBJ2-1
d_gene: .
CDR3nt: TGTGCCAGCAGTTATTTGGCTGAGCAGTTCTTC
CDR3aa: CASSYLAEQFF